The 30 T cell receptor beta chains below were found in one sample sequenced in a study of CD8 T cells in Susac syndrome. RNA in amounts of about 0.45 to 1 ug was reverse transcribed with random hexamers. Each CDR3 protein is one row after TCRdb ran MiXCR on the immunoSEQ multiplex PCR reads. Of around 80,000 distinct CDR3 sequences in the sample, 93% are singletons; the top ten hold 0.35% to 0.55%. Source material: CD8+ T cells from PBMCs. These receptors were collected from a human donor with Susac syndrome.

The chain combines TRBV18 with TRBJ2-7; D perhaps matches TRBD1 (5 bases). CDR3 length: 15 amino acids. Germline lookup yields CDR1 KGHSH and CDR2 LQKENI. V was trimmed by 3 bases and J by 2 bases, leaving 14 bases between them. Here the CDR3 DNA reads TGTGCCAGCTCACCCACAGGAGATAAGCCCTACGAGCAGTACTTC. Translated, it gives CASSPTGDKPYEQYF. Drawing the rest from reference TRBV18 and TRBJ2-7, the complete variable domain is NAGVMQNPRHLVRRRGQEARLRCSPMKGHSHVYWYRQLPEEGLKFMVYLQKENIIDESGMPKERFSAEFPKEGPSILRIQQVVRGDSAAYFCASSPTGDKPYEQYFGPGTRLTVT.

The chain carries TRBV30 and TRBJ2-7, with 10 nucleotides matching TRBD1. V trimming: 1 base; J trimming: 4 bases; junction bases outside the gene matches: 4. Per germline, CDR1 GTSNPN and CDR2 SVGIG (reference sequence). This CDR3 has 14 amino acids. In nucleotides, the CDR3 is TGTGCCTGGAGTGGGGACAGGGGTATGTACGAGCAGTACTTC. Protein sequence: CAWSGDRGMYEQYF.

The chain is built from TRBV20-1 and TRBJ1-2, with D unclear. V was trimmed by 4 bases and J by 8 bases, leaving 11 bases between them. Germline CDR1 DFQATT, CDR2 SNEGSKA (reference sequence). The CDR3 is 11 amino acids. Here the CDR3 reads CSANRQTGYTF. In DNA, the CDR3 is TGCAGTGCTAACCGCCAGACCGGCTACACCTTC.

The genes are TRBV2 and TRBJ1-4, with D perhaps TRBD1 (6 bases). Germline V gene sequence: CDR1 SNHLY, CDR2 FYNNEI. The V gene lost 5 bases and the J gene lost 8 bases, with 12 bases spanning the gap. This CDR3 region has 13 residues. As DNA, the CDR3 is TGTGCCAGCAGTATGGCAGGGGAGGAAAAACTGTTTTTT. This encodes CASSMAGEEKLFF.

The count of this clonotype is one. The chain is built from TRBV20-1 and TRBJ1-1, with 7 bases lining up with TRBD1. From germline, CDR1 is DFQATT and CDR2 SNEGSKA (reference sequence). V lost 1 base and J lost 11; bases outside the gene matches: 7. The CDR3 is 12 residues long. The CDR3 loop is CSARGQGGTAFF. The CDR3 DNA is TGCAGTGCTAGAGGACAGGGCGGTACGGCTTTCTTT.

The J gene is TRBJ2-1, the V gene TRBV4-2; TRBD2 might be the D (6 bases). The CDR3 covers 14 residues. CDR1 LGHNA and CDR2 YNFKEQ come from the germline V gene. Deletions cut 3 bases from V and 7 bases from J, with 13 bases between. CDR3 loop: CASSQGGARNEQFF. In DNA form, the CDR3 reads TGTGCCAGCAGCCAGGGCGGGGCCAGAAATGAGCAGTTCTTC.

V and J are TRBV7-8 and TRBJ2-1, with 11 bases identical to TRBD2. The V segment lost 3 bases and the J segment 9 bases; nucleotides outside the gene matches: 10. The CDR3 runs to 16 residues. Germline V CDR1 and CDR2: SGHVS, FQNEAQ. The CDR3 DNA reads as TGTGCCAGCAGCTTTAAGACTAGCGGGAAATATGGTGAGCAGTTCTTC. Protein product: CASSFKTSGKYGEQFF.

Here the CDR3 reads CASAPGHQDTQYF. The CDR3 nucleotides read TGTGCCAGCGCTCCGGGACACCAAGATACGCAGTATTTT. This chain connects TRBV5-4 to TRBJ2-3, with D possibly being TRBD1 (6 bases). The V gene's germline CDR1 is SGHNT and CDR2 YYREEE (reference sequence). CDR3 size: 13 residues. Trimming removed 7 bases from V and 5 bases from J, with 14 bases in between.

The J gene is TRBJ2-1, the V gene TRBV24-1; D uncertain. V lost 5 bases and J lost 7, with 14 bases in between. The CDR3 spans 14 residues. CDR1 and CDR2 from the germline V gene are KGHDR and SFDVKD. CDR3 residues: CATSGPFSTNEQFF. CDR3 nucleotides: TGTGCCACCAGTGGCCCCTTTAGCACGAATGAGCAGTTCTTC.

The rearrangement joins TRBV30 to TRBJ1-1; D is uncertain. Germline assignment: CDR1 GTSNPN and CDR2 SVGIG (reference sequence). The CDR3 extends over 14 amino acids. Trimming took 3 bases from V and 0 from J, leaving 11 bases between them. CDR3 protein: CAWRVLSLNTEAFF. As DNA, the CDR3 is TGTGCCTGGAGGGTGCTTTCGCTGAACACTGAAGCTTTCTTT.

The V call is TRBV7-3, the J call TRBJ2-3, with 11 bases aligning to TRBD2. Unmatched junction bases numbered 9, after V lost 5 bases and J lost 5 bases. Germline V gene lookup returns CDR1 SGHTA and CDR2 FQGTGA. The CDR3 is 16 residues long. The CDR3 is CASSLSGGAEVDTQYF. The CDR3 DNA reads as TGTGCCAGCAGCCTTAGCGGGGGGGCCGAGGTAGATACGCAGTATTTT.

The count of this clonotype is one. The rearrangement links TRBV5-4 to TRBJ2-7; no definite D call. Per the germline V gene, CDR1 is SGHNT and CDR2 is YYREEE (reference sequence). V was trimmed by 0 bases and J by 0 bases, leaving 4 bases between them. The length of the CDR3 is 13 residues. The CDR3 DNA reads TGTGCCAGCAGCTTGGGGATCTCCTACGAGCAGTACTTC. Its translation: CASSLGISYEQYF.

The V call is TRBV20-1, the J call TRBJ2-5; tentative D call: TRBD2 (6 bases). The CDR3 length is 15 residues. Per germline, CDR1 DFQATT and CDR2 SNEGSKA (reference sequence). The V end lost 3 bases, the J end lost 1 base, and 15 bases lay between the germline ends. The CDR3 protein is CSARRRRDPQETQYF. CDR3 bases: TGCAGTGCTAGGAGGCGGCGGGATCCCCAAGAGACCCAGTACTTC.

The chain carries TRBV20-1 and TRBJ1-5; no definite D call. The germline V and J ends were trimmed by 6 bases and 1 base, with 19 bases remaining between them. The germline gives CDR1 DFQATT, CDR2 SNEGSKA (reference sequence). CDR3 length: 16 residues. This CDR3 is CSARRWGGRSNQPQHF. The CDR3 region has the DNA TGCAGTGCCCGGAGATGGGGAGGGAGGAGCAATCAGCCCCAGCATTTT.

This chain links TRBV5-4 with TRBJ2-3; TRBD2 matches at 13 bases. CDR1 SGHNT and CDR2 YYREEE come from the germline V gene (reference sequence). This CDR3 has 18 residues. J gave up 0 bases and V 4 bases, and 8 bases lay outside the gene matches. CDR3 residues: CASSPGLAGTLSTDTQYF. The CDR3 DNA reads TGTGCCAGCAGCCCGGGACTAGCGGGGACACTCAGCACAGATACGCAGTATTTT.

This clonotype came up once. V and J are TRBV20-1 and TRBJ2-7; 8 bases match TRBD1. The CDR3 has 15 amino acids. Germline V gene data show CDR1 as DFQATT and CDR2 as SNEGSKA (reference sequence). V trimming: 6 bases; J trimming: 3 bases; junction bases outside the gene matches: 13. CDR3 protein: CSALQWGTGGYEQYF. The CDR3 nucleotides are TGCAGTGCCCTCCAATGGGGGACAGGAGGCTACGAGCAGTACTTC.

The chain links TRBV16 to TRBJ1-3; D unclear. The CDR3 has 16 amino acids. V lost 0 bases and J lost 0, with 9 bases in between. The germline V gene has CDR1 KGHSY and CDR2 FQNENV. The CDR3 loop reads CASSQSEGASGNTIYF. The CDR3 coding sequence is TGTGCCAGCAGCCAATCGGAGGGAGCCTCTGGAAACACCATATATTTT.

The V gene is TRBV18, the J gene TRBJ1-4; possibly TRBD1 for D (6 bases). Germline CDR1 KGHSH, CDR2 LQKENI. Trimming pared 2 bases from V and 6 bases from J, leaving 13 bases between. The CDR3 is 15 residues long. The CDR3 protein is CASSPVRGQDEKLFF. DNA of the CDR3: TGTGCCAGCTCACCAGTGCGGGGGCAGGATGAAAAACTGTTTTTT.

This sequence joins TRBV10-3 and TRBJ2-1; D unresolved. V lost 6 bases to trimming and J lost 0 bases, with 9 bases between them. The V gene's germline CDR1 is ENHRY and CDR2 SYGVKD. The CDR3 sequence is 14 residues long. CDR3 coding DNA: TGTGCCATCAGCGCCGAGAGCTCCTACAATGAGCAGTTCTTC. Residues: CAISAESSYNEQFF.

CDR3 sequence reads: CASSPSRGAPGNTEAFF. CDR3 DNA: TGCGCCAGCAGCCCGTCGCGGGGGGCGCCAGGGAACACTGAAGCTTTCTTT. V and J are TRBV5-1 and TRBJ1-1; D perhaps matches TRBD1 (6 bases). Germline-derived CDR1 and CDR2 are SGHRS and YFSETQ. Deletions cut 4 bases from V and 1 base from J, with 20 bases between. The CDR3 sequence is 17 residues long.

The genes are TRBV4-2 and TRBJ2-2; 8 nucleotides line up with TRBD2. The CDR3 spans 16 residues. V was clipped by 4 bases and J by 6 bases; unmatched bases: 10. Germline CDR1 LGHNA, CDR2 YNFKEQ. CDR3 sequence (DNA): TGTGCCAGCAGCCCCGGGCAGCGGGAGTTCCCCGGGGAGCTGTTTTTT. This gives the protein CASSPGQREFPGELFF.

The CDR3 is CAISESTLSNTGELFF. The DNA for the CDR3 is TGTGCCATCAGTGAGTCGACGCTCTCAAACACCGGGGAGCTGTTTTTT. The chain recombines TRBV10-3 with TRBJ2-2; D is unclear. Per the germline V gene, CDR1 is ENHRY and CDR2 is SYGVKD. Trimming removed 0 bases at V and 2 bases at J, with 10 bases between. The length of the CDR3 is 16 residues.

The chain is built from TRBV30 and TRBJ1-4; no firm D call. CDR1 is GTSNPN, CDR2 SVGIG, per germline (reference sequence). V lost 3 bases and J 7 bases, leaving 6 bases between the germline ends. The CDR3 has 11 amino acids. The CDR3 sequence is CAWRKGEKLFF. Here the CDR3 DNA reads TGTGCCTGGAGAAAGGGTGAAAAACTGTTTTTT. The variable domain in full, with the rest retrieved from reference TRBV30 and TRBJ1-4, is SQTIHQWPATLVQPVGSPLSLECTVEGTSNPNLYWYRQAAGRGLQLLFYSVGIGQISSEVPQNLSASRPQDRQFILSSKKLLLSDSGFYLCAWRKGEKLFFGSGTQLSVL.

The gene calls are TRBV7-9 and TRBJ2-1; TRBD2 matches at 14 bases. Germline V gene lookup returns CDR1 SEHNR and CDR2 FQNEAQ (reference sequence). The CDR3 has 16 amino acids. V dropped 1 base and J dropped 8; count of bases not matched to a gene: 4. The CDR3 loop reads CASSLETSGRAYEQFF. CDR3 DNA sequence: TGTGCCAGCAGCTTAGAGACTAGCGGGAGGGCCTATGAGCAGTTCTTC.

This clonotype was picked up one time. The V and J genes are TRBV27 and TRBJ1-2; 7 positions match TRBD1. Germline CDR1 reads MNHEY; CDR2 reads SMNVEV (reference sequence). With V trimmed by 1 base and J by 6 bases, 8 bases remained unmatched. This CDR3 region has 15 residues. CDR3 nucleotides: TGTGCCAGCAGTTTATTCGGGGACAGAGGACATGGCTACACCTTC. Protein: CASSLFGDRGHGYTF.

The V and J genes are TRBV7-9 and TRBJ2-1, with 16 bases matching TRBD2. Germline trimming cut 4 bases from V and 6 bases from J; bases unmatched to any gene: 6. The CDR3 is 17 residues long. Germline V gene lookup returns CDR1 SEHNR and CDR2 FQNEAQ (reference sequence). The CDR3 loop is CASSSPGTSGRANEQFF. CDR3 nucleotide sequence: TGTGCCAGCAGCTCCCCCGGGACTAGCGGGAGGGCCAATGAGCAGTTCTTC.

The chain combines TRBV13 with TRBJ2-7; 8 bases are shared with TRBD1. This CDR3 is built from 17 residues. Per germline, CDR1 PRHDT and CDR2 FYEKMQ (reference sequence). Trimming removed 5 bases from V and 1 base from J; junction bases left unmatched: 13. The CDR3 sequence: CASSEPLTGDYSYEQYF. In nucleotides, the CDR3 is TGTGCCAGCAGCGAGCCTTTGACAGGGGATTATTCCTACGAGCAGTACTTC. The whole variable domain, filled in from reference TRBV13 and TRBJ2-7, reads AAGVIQSPRHLIKEKRETATLKCYPIPRHDTVYWYQQGPGQDPQFLISFYEKMQSDKGSIPDRFSAQQFSDYHSELNMSSLELGDSALYFCASSEPLTGDYSYEQYFGPGTRLTVT.

The V gene is TRBV27, the J gene TRBJ2-3, with 9 bases identical to TRBD2. Germline loops: CDR1 MNHEY, CDR2 SMNVEV (reference sequence). V lost 3 bases to trimming and J lost 5 bases; unmatched junction nucleotides: 6. The CDR3 is made up of 15 amino acids. CDR3 residues: CASSFSGSHRDTQYF. CDR3 nucleotide sequence: TGTGCCAGCAGTTTTAGCGGGAGTCATAGAGATACGCAGTATTTT.

The chain combines TRBV11-2 with TRBJ2-3, with 10 bases aligning to TRBD2. Germline CDR1 is SGHAT and CDR2 is FQNNGV. This CDR3 is built from 15 residues. V dropped 4 bases and J dropped 1; count of bases not matched to a gene: 2. The chain's CDR3 is CASSYTSGGTDTQYF. In DNA, the CDR3 is TGTGCCAGCAGCTACACTAGCGGGGGCACAGATACGCAGTATTTT. Full variable domain (remainder filled in from reference TRBV11-2 and TRBJ2-3): EAGVAQSPRYKIIEKRQSVAFWCNPISGHATLYWYQQILGQGPKLLIQFQNNGVVDDSQLPKDRFSAERLKGVDSTLKIQPAKLEDSAVYLCASSYTSGGTDTQYFGPGTRLTVL.

V gene TRBV30 combines with J gene TRBJ2-6, with unresolved D. V was cut by 4 bases and J by 3 bases, with 7 bases left in between. The germline CDR1 and CDR2 sequences are GTSNPN and SVGIG (reference sequence). This CDR3 has 13 residues. CDR3 sequence: CAWTTFGANVLTF. In DNA form, the CDR3 reads TGTGCCTGGACAACCTTTGGGGCCAACGTCCTGACTTTC.